This T cell receptor (beta chain) was sequenced in a study of CD8+CD57+ T cells in acquired aplastic anemia. Study-wide context: When averaged, DNA from sorted CD4+ and CD8+ cells came to 3.2 ug.

This CDR3 comprises 14 residues. With V trimmed by 8 bases and J by 5 bases, 11 bases remained unmatched. Looked up from germline, CDR1 is KGHDR and CDR2 is SFDVKD. Notes on this clonotype: The antigen is not known.

Study-level results: There were around 28 CD8+ CDR3 sequences that occurred in both patients and controls.

For CDR3 and TCR beta VDJ profiling, genomic DNA was the template used. TCRdb reprocessed the reads via MiXCR and lists one record per CDR3 protein. The top ten clones hold over 25% of a sample with approximately 200,000 distinct CDR3 sequences, approximately 57% of them seen once. This chain uses TRBV24-1 with TRBJ2-7; 7 nucleotides match TRBD1. The clonotype comes from a human donor in good health. Sequenced: sorted CD4+, CD8+, or CD8+CD57+ T cells (not recorded which) from PBMCs. The CDR3 here is CATTWTGLKHEQYF. In nucleotides, the CDR3 is TGTGCCACCACCTGGACAGGTTTAAAACACGAGCAGTACTTC.